This paragraph reports one T cell receptor (beta chain). The naive gate required viable CD3+CD4+ or CD3+CD8+ cells with CCR7+CD45RA+CD45RO-CD95-CD27+CD28+ phenotype. Sequencing used immunoSEQ multiplex PCR; TCRdb keeps in-frame clones, though not all of them. The profile shows fewer than 25,000 clones, approximately 97% of them singletons. Germline V gives CDR1 MNHEY, CDR2 SVGAGI. The junction had 7 bases not matched to a gene; V was cut back by 5 bases and J by 3 bases. The CDR3 totals 15 residues. The sample comes from a study of T cells after posttransplantation cyclophosphamide. Sequencing was carried out using naive CD4+ T cells sorted from PBMCs. This TCR was recovered from a man in his fifties or sixties in good health, CMV-negative, and a related stem cell transplant donor. This rearrangement joins TRBV6-5 to TRBJ1-2; TRBD1 agrees at 9 bases. CDR3 nucleotides: TGTGCCAGCAGTCATGCGACAGGGGGAGACTATGGCTACACCTTC. Protein: CASSHATGGDYGYTF.